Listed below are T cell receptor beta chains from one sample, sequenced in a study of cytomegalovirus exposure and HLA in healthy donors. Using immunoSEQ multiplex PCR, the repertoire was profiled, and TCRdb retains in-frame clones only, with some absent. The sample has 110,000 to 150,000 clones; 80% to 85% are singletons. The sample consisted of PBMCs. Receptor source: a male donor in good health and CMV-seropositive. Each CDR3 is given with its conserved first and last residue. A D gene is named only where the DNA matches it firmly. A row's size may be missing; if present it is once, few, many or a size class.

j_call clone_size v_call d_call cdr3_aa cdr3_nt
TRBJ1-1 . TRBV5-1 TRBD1 CASGQGRGTEAFF TGCGCCAGCGGACAGGGTAGGGGCACTGAAGCTTTCTTT
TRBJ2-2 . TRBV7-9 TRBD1 CASSQHRDRAGELFF TGTGCCAGCAGCCAACATCGTGACAGGGCCGGGGAGCTGTTTTTT
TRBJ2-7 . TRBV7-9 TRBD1 CASSLGQGGEQYF TGTGCCAGCAGCTTAGGACAGGGGGGGGAGCAGTACTTC
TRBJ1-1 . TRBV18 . CASSRDREDTEAFF TGTGCCAGCTCTCGCGACAGAGAGGACACTGAAGCTTTCTTT
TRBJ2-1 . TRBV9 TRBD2 CASSLRLAGGHYNEQFF TGTGCCAGCAGCCTAAGACTAGCGGGGGGCCACTACAATGAGCAGTTCTTC
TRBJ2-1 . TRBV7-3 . CASSLFGGAGEQFF TGTGCCAGCAGCTTATTCGGCGGGGCCGGTGAGCAGTTCTTC
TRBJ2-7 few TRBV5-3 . CARSLGSRVLNHEQYF TGTGCCAGAAGCTTGGGTTCCCGGGTCCTAAATCACGAGCAGTACTTC
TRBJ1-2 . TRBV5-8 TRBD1 CASSLADGTGANYGYTF TGTGCCAGCAGCCTGGCCGACGGGACAGGGGCCAACTATGGCTACACCTTC
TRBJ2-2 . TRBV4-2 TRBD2 CASSQETSANTGELFF TGTGCCAGCAGCCAAGAAACTAGCGCGAACACCGGGGAGCTGTTTTTT
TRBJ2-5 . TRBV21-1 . CASSKAGPGTRVRYQETQYF TGTGCCAGCAGCAAAGCAGGACCCGGGACTAGGGTAAGGTACCAAGAGACCCAGTACTTC
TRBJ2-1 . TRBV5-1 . CASSLGQGGNEQFF TGCGCCAGCAGCTTGGGGCAGGGGGGCAATGAGCAGTTCTTC
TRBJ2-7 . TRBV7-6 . CASSLAATPSYEQYF TGTGCCAGCAGCTTAGCGGCGACACCTTCCTACGAGCAGTACTTC
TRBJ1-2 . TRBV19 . CASSTLTQPRLNYGYTF TGTGCCAGTAGTACCCTCACACAGCCGAGATTAAACTATGGCTACACCTTC
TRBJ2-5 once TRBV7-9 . CASSSSRGGVQETQYF TGTGCCAGCAGCTCGTCCAGGGGTGGCGTCCAAGAGACCCAGTACTTC
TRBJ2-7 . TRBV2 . CARQTYEQYF TGTGCCAGACAGACCTACGAGCAGTACTTC
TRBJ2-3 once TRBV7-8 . CASSLAGPGVFWDTQYF TGTGCCAGCAGCTTAGCGGGGCCAGGGGTTTTCTGGGATACGCAGTATTTT
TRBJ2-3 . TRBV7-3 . CASSLIGGSTDTQYF TGTGCCAGCAGCTTAATCGGCGGAAGCACAGATACGCAGTATTTT
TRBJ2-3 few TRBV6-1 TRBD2 CASSEDVGRGADTQYF TGTGCCAGCAGTGAAGACGTGGGGAGGGGTGCAGATACGCAGTATTTT
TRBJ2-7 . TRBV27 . CASSGAQGSEQYF TGTGCCAGCAGTGGTGCACAGGGAAGCGAGCAGTACTTC
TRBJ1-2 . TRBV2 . CASSEMRFRGYGYTF TGTGCCAGCAGTGAAATGCGGTTTCGTGGCTATGGCTACACCTTC
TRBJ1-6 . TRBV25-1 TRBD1 CASQDRETYNSPLHF TGTGCCAGTCAGGACAGGGAGACCTATAATTCACCCCTCCACTTT
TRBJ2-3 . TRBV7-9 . CASSLDNTDTQYF TGTGCCAGCAGCTTAGACAACACAGATACGCAGTATTTT
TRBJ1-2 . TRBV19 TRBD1 CATLRQGSNYGYTF TGTGCCACCCTTAGACAGGGTTCTAACTATGGCTACACCTTC
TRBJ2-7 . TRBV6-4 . CASSENPTGIFSYEQYF TGTGCCAGCAGTGAGAACCCGACAGGAATTTTCTCCTACGAGCAGTACTTC
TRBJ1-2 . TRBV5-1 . CASSLDRAYGYTF TGCGCCAGCAGCTTGGACAGGGCCTATGGCTACACCTTC
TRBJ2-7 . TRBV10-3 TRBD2 CAISDLAGGPYEQYF TGTGCCATCAGCGATCTAGCGGGAGGGCCTTACGAGCAGTACTTC
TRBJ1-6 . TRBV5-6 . CASSSDSSYNSPLHF TGTGCCAGCAGTTCGGACAGCTCCTATAATTCACCCCTCCACTTT
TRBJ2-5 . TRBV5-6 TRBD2 CASSLGAGGLKTQYF TGTGCCAGCAGCTTGGGGGCGGGGGGGCTTAAGACCCAGTACTTC
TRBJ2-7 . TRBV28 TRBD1 CASSGAGGQSYEQYF TGTGCCAGCAGCGGGGCAGGGGGTCAGAGCTACGAGCAGTACTTC
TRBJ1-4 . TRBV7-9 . CASSLDPVTNEKLFF TGTGCCAGCAGCTTAGATCCAGTCACTAATGAAAAACTGTTTTTT
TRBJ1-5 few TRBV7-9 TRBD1 CSSSSGQGTIYSNQPQHF TGTTCCAGCAGCTCCGGACAGGGGACTATTTATAGCAATCAGCCCCAGCATTTT
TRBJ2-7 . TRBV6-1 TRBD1 CASSERTTGGYEQYF TGTGCCAGCAGTGAACGAACTACAGGGGGGTACGAGCAGTACTTC
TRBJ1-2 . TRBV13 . CASSTGALRYYGYTF TGTGCCAGCAGCACCGGTGCCTTGAGGTACTATGGCTACACCTTC
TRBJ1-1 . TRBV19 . CASSLQGNTEAFF TGTGCCAGTAGTTTACAGGGAAACACTGAAGCTTTCTTT
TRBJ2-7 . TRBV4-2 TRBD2 CASSQEGLAGEYEQYF TGTGCCAGCAGCCAAGAGGGGTTAGCGGGAGAGTACGAGCAGTACTTC
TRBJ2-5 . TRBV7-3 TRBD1 CASSRDRHETQYF TGTGCCAGCAGCCGGGACAGACACGAGACCCAGTACTTC
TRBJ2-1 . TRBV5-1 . CASSLGGGHNEQFF TGCGCCAGCAGCTTAGGGGGGGGCCACAATGAGCAGTTCTTC
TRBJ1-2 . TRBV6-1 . CASSVHDYGYTF TGTGCCAGCAGTGTACACGACTATGGCTACACCTTC
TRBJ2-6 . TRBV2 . CASSALAGANVLTF TGTGCCAGCAGTGCGCTAGCTGGGGCCAACGTCCTGACTTTC
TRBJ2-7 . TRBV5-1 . CASKGDEQYF TGCGCCAGCAAGGGAGACGAGCAGTACTTC
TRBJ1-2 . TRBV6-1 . CASSEGQGNGGYTF TGTGCCAGCAGTGAAGGGCAGGGTAATGGTGGCTACACCTTC
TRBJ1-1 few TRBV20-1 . CSAREAPEAFF TGCAGTGCTAGAGAGGCCCCTGAAGCTTTCTTT
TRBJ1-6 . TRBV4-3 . CASSQDRSPATLHF TGCGCCAGCAGCCAAGATAGGAGTCCGGCCACCCTCCACTTT
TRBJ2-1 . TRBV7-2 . CASSSIGTLYNEQFF TGTGCCAGCAGCTCAATCGGGACTCTCTACAATGAGCAGTTCTTC
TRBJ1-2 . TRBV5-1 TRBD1 CASSKETGSEGYTF TGCGCCAGCAGCAAGGAGACAGGGTCGGAAGGCTACACCTTC
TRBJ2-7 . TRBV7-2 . CASSLNRARSYEQYF TGTGCCAGCAGCTTAAACAGGGCCCGGTCCTACGAGCAGTACTTC
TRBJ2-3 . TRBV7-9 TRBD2 CASSAGTSARTDTQYF TGTGCCAGCAGCGCGGGGACTAGCGCCCGCACAGATACGCAGTATTTT
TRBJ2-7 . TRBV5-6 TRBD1 CASSSAWTGGEQYF TGTGCCAGCAGCTCGGCTTGGACAGGCGGCGAGCAGTACTTC
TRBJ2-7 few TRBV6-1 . CASSEAGGSYEQYF TGTGCCAGCAGTGAAGCAGGCGGTTCCTACGAGCAGTACTTC
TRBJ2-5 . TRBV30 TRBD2 CAWSPQLAGGRETQYF TGTGCCTGGAGTCCTCAACTAGCGGGAGGTCGAGAGACCCAGTACTTC
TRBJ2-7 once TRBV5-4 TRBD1 CASNTIGGPYEQYF TGTGCCAGCAACACCATAGGGGGCCCCTACGAGCAGTACTTC
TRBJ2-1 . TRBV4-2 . CASSQGRDGRVNEQFF TGTGCCAGCAGCCAAGGCCGGGATGGACGGGTGAATGAGCAGTTCTTC
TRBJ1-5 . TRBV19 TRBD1 CASSSGTGPQPQHF TGTGCCAGTAGTAGCGGGACAGGGCCTCAGCCCCAGCATTTT
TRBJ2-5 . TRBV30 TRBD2 CAWASGTSNMETQYF TGTGCCTGGGCTAGCGGGACTAGCAATATGGAGACCCAGTACTTC